The following is a T cell receptor beta chain sequence with its context. Measured with immunoSEQ multiplex PCR; TCRdb has only the in-frame clones, and not every one. The sample includes more than 250,000 clones, almost 90% seen only once; the top ten take around 1.7%. The entry originates in a study of blood T cell repertoires in COVID-19. Overall study: Samples representing acute and convalescent COVID-19 were sourced from the United States, Italy and Spain. PBMCs, B-cell-depleted T cells, or T cells provided the cDNA or gDNA that made up the material.

Everyone who took part was roughly 18 to 95 years old, and they came from 24 US areas. Germline CDR1 and CDR2: MNHEY and SMNVEV (reference sequence). V lost 0 bases, J lost 5 bases, and 10 bases lay in between. This CDR3 contains 14 residues. Sample: PBMCs or T cells enriched from blood (not recorded which). V usage is TRBV27 and J usage is TRBJ2-5, with D maybe TRBD1 (5 bases). The sequence was obtained from a woman aged 18 to 35 with acute COVID-19. The CDR3 here is CASSLSGVGETQYF. CDR3 in DNA: TGTGCCAGCAGTTTATCAGGGGTCGGCGAGACCCAGTACTTC.